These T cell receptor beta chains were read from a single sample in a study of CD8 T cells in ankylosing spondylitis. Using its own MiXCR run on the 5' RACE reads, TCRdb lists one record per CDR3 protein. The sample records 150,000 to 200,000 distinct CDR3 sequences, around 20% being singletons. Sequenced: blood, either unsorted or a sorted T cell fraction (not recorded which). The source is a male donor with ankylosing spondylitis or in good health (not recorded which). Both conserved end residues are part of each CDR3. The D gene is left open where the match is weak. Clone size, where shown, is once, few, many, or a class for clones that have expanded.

CDR3: CASSQELAGGSYEQYF
DNA: TGCGCCAGCAGCCAAGAACTAGCGGGAGGGTCCTACGAGCAGTACTTC
size: few
D: TRBD2
J: TRBJ2-7
V: TRBV4-1

CDR3: CASSNSVGLLGYEQYF
DNA: TGCGCCAGCAGCAATTCGGTGGGGCTCCTCGGCTACGAGCAGTACTTC
size: few
D: NA
J: TRBJ2-7
V: TRBV5-1

CDR3: CASSPTDGDEQYF
DNA: TGCGCCAGCAGCCCGACAGATGGCGACGAGCAGTACTTC
size: NA
D: NA
J: TRBJ2-7
V: TRBV5-1

CDR3: CASSLSGRWYEQYF
DNA: TGCGCCAGCAGCTTATCGGGACGGTGGTACGAGCAGTACTTC
size: many
D: NA
J: TRBJ2-7
V: TRBV5-1

CDR3: CSATGPADEQYF
DNA: TGCAGTGCTACAGGGCCGGCGGACGAGCAGTACTTC
size: few
D: NA
J: TRBJ2-7
V: TRBV20-1

CDR3: CASSHRGIGPYEQYF
DNA: TGCGCCAGCAGCCACCGTGGCATTGGGCCCTACGAGCAGTACTTC
size: many
D: NA
J: TRBJ2-7
V: TRBV5-1

CDR3: CASSLTITGELFF
DNA: TGTGCCAGCAGTTTGACGATTACCGGGGAGCTGTTTTTT
size: many
D: NA
J: TRBJ2-2
V: TRBV12-3/TRBV12-4

CDR3: CASSLAVTGTSGSLSRYNEQFF
DNA: TGCGCCAGCAGCTTGGCGGTTACCGGGACTAGCGGGAGTTTGTCACGCTACAATGAGCAGTTCTTC
size: many
D: TRBD2
J: TRBJ2-1
V: TRBV5-1

CDR3: CASSLRSRTGASYEQYF
DNA: TGCGCCAGCAGCTTAAGGAGTCGGACAGGGGCATCCTACGAGCAGTACTTC
size: many
D: TRBD1
J: TRBJ2-7
V: TRBV5-1

CDR3: CASSETQVAVGGANVLTF
DNA: TGCGCCAGCAGCGAAACACAAGTTGCGGTAGGTGGGGCCAACGTCCTGACTTTC
size: many
D: NA
J: TRBJ2-6
V: TRBV5-1

CDR3: CASSLPGQGANEQFF
DNA: TGTGCCAGCAGTCTCCCGGGACAGGGTGCGAATGAGCAGTTCTTC
size: NA
D: TRBD1
J: TRBJ2-1
V: TRBV28

CDR3: CAISESGQGLNYGYTF
DNA: TGTGCCATCAGTGAGTCGGGACAGGGCCTCAACTATGGCTACACCTTC
size: NA
D: TRBD1
J: TRBJ1-2
V: TRBV10-3

CDR3: CASTTTRGTTYYEQYF
DNA: TGTGCCAGCACCACAACCCGGGGGACCACCTACTACGAGCAGTACTTC
size: few
D: NA
J: TRBJ2-7
V: TRBV6-1

CDR3: CASSHTSGSGTGELFF
DNA: TGTGCCAGCAGCCACACTAGCGGGAGCGGCACCGGGGAGCTGTTTTTT
size: few
D: TRBD2
J: TRBJ2-2
V: TRBV4-2

CDR3: CASSFPRTGSEAFF
DNA: TGTGCCAGCAGTTTCCCACGGACAGGGTCTGAAGCTTTCTTT
size: many
D: TRBD1
J: TRBJ1-1
V: TRBV28

CDR3: CATSGGHYGYTF
DNA: TGTGCCACCAGTGGTGGACACTATGGCTACACCTTC
size: few
D: NA
J: TRBJ1-2
V: TRBV24-1

CDR3: CATRGLAGPFTGELFF
DNA: TGTGCCACCAGGGGACTAGCGGGACCTTTCACCGGGGAGCTGTTTTTT
size: few
D: TRBD2
J: TRBJ2-2
V: TRBV12-3/TRBV12-4

CDR3: CASIGDRGYTF
DNA: TGTGCCAGCATAGGAGACAGGGGCTACACCTTC
size: once
D: NA
J: TRBJ1-2
V: TRBV28

CDR3: CASIEGQPGDTQYF
DNA: TGCGCCAGCATTGAGGGACAGCCAGGGGATACGCAGTATTTT
size: many
D: TRBD1
J: TRBJ2-3
V: TRBV5-1

CDR3: CATSQDPQRPAASSYEQYF
DNA: TGTGCCACCTCCCAAGACCCACAACGCCCAGCAGCCAGCTCCTACGAGCAGTACTTC
size: NA
D: NA
J: TRBJ2-7
V: TRBV3-1